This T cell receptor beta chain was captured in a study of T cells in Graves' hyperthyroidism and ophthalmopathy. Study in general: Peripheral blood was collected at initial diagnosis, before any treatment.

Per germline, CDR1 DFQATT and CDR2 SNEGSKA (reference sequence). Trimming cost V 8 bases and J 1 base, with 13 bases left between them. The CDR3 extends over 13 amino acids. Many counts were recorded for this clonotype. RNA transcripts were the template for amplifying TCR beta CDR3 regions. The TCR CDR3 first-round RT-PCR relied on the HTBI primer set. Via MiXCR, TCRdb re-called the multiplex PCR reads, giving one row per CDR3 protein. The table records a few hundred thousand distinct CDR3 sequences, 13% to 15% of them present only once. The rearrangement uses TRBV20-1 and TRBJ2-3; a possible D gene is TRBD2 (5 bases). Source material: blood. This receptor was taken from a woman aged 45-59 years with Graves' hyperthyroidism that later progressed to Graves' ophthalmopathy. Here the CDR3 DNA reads TGCAGTCTAGTGAGCGGCCGCACAGATACGCAGTATTTT. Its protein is CSLVSGRTDTQYF.